Each of the 27 T cell receptor beta chains below was sequenced from the same sample in a study of identical twins. TCRdb re-called the 5' RACE reads through MiXCR, storing one row per CDR3 protein. The profile shows approximately 600,000 distinct CDR3 sequences, over 8.5% of them singletons. This same sample was also part of a study on yellow fever vaccine responses in identical twins.

Sequencing was carried out using PBMCs. These receptors were taken from a woman aged 18-29 years in good health.

This clonotype showed up many times. The CDR3 reads CASSVSLGSYNEQFF. CDR3 in DNA: TGTGCCAGCAGCGTCTCCTTGGGGTCCTACAATGAGCAGTTCTTC. The chain couples TRBV9 to TRBJ2-1, with D hard to call. V was trimmed by 2 bases and J by 1 base, leaving 10 bases between them. Germline V gene lookup returns CDR1 SGDLS and CDR2 YYNGEE. The CDR3 is 15 amino acids.

This clonotype was seen many times. V and J are TRBV20-1 and TRBJ1-2; tentative D call: TRBD1 (5 bases). Germline V gene lookup returns CDR1 DFQATT and CDR2 SNEGSKA (reference sequence). The CDR3 runs 14 residues. CDR3 nucleotides: TGCAGGGCCCTTTTGGACACTCCTAACTATGGCTACACCTTC. Its translation is CRALLDTPNYGYTF.

This clonotype was seen a handful of times. The chain is built from TRBV20-1 and TRBJ2-1, with D perhaps TRBD2 (6 bases). This CDR3 contains 18 residues. Germline assignment: CDR1 DFQATT and CDR2 SNEGSKA (reference sequence). V was pared by 4 bases and J by 6 bases, with 28 bases between. CDR3 DNA sequence: TGCAGTGCTAACCCAAACAGAAGACTAGAAAAGATTGGCAATGAGCAGTTCTTC. This translates into CSANPNRRLEKIGNEQFF.

The rearrangement joins TRBV20-1 to TRBJ1-4, with D possibly matching TRBD1 (5 bases). Deletions cut 3 bases from V and 6 bases from J, with 17 bases between. Germline V CDR1 and CDR2: DFQATT, SNEGSKA (reference sequence). The CDR3 has 15 residues. The CDR3 DNA follows: TGCAGTGCTAGGGATTCAGGGATTGCTTATGAAAAACTGTTTTTT. Its translation: CSARDSGIAYEKLFF.

This clonotype was detected many times. The chain recombines TRBV25-1 with TRBJ2-1; 8 positions agree with TRBD1. Losses at the gene ends were 6 bases for V and 7 bases for J; bases not matched to a gene: 8. Germline-derived CDR1 and CDR2 are MGHDK and SYGVNS. CDR3 length equals 14 residues. The CDR3 reads CASRGAGGRNEQFF. In nucleotides, the CDR3 is TGTGCCAGCAGGGGGGCAGGGGGCAGGAATGAGCAGTTCTTC.

This clonotype showed up many times. The chain recombines TRBV7-2 with TRBJ2-1; 9 bases align to TRBD2. Germline V gene sequence: CDR1 SGHTA, CDR2 FQGNSA. This CDR3 comprises 14 residues. V shed 6 bases, J shed 8 bases, and the junction held 8 bases outside the gene matches. CDR3 coding DNA: TGTGCCAGCAGAGGCGGGGGGGCCTTGGATGAGCAGTTCTTC. This translates into CASRGGGALDEQFF. The full variable domain, completed using reference TRBV7-2 and TRBJ2-1, is GAGVSQSPSNKVTEKGKDVELRCDPISGHTALYWYRQSLGQGLEFLIYFQGNSAPDKSGLPSDRFSAERTGGSVSTLTIQRTQQEDSAVYLCASRGGGALDEQFFGPGTRLTVL.

This clonotype was observed many times. The rearrangement joins TRBV4-3 to TRBJ2-1, with 9 bases lining up with TRBD1. V lost 8 bases and J lost 7; bases outside the gene matches: 9. Germline-derived CDR1 and CDR2 are LGHNA and YSLEER. The CDR3 covers 14 residues. In nucleotides, the CDR3 is TGCGCCAGCTCCTTACGGACAGGGGCGAATGAGCAGTTCTTC. It specifies CASSLRTGANEQFF.

CDR3 residues: CASSLAGTTSLADTQYF. The CDR3 DNA is TGCGCCAGCAGCTTGGCGGGTACTACTTCCTTGGCAGATACGCAGTATTTT. V is TRBV5-1 and J is TRBJ2-3; D is ambiguous. V lost 0 bases and J 4 bases, leaving 18 bases between the germline ends. Looked up from germline, CDR1 is SGHRS and CDR2 is YFSETQ. The CDR3 covers 17 residues.

This clonotype was counted between two and nine times. The CDR3 spells CASSLTVGPIGGELFF. CDR3 DNA: TGTGCCAGCAGCTTAACCGTGGGCCCTATCGGCGGGGAGCTGTTTTTT. The V gene is TRBV7-9, the J gene TRBJ2-2, with no clear D. V was clipped by 2 bases and J by 7 bases, with 17 bases between them. The CDR3 runs 16 residues. Germline V gene sequence: CDR1 SEHNR, CDR2 FQNEAQ (reference sequence). Filled out from reference TRBV7-9 and TRBJ2-2, the complete variable domain reads DTGVSQNPRHKITKRGQNVTFRCDPISEHNRLYWYRQTLGQGPEFLTYFQNEAQLEKSRLLSDRFSAERPKGSFSTLEIQRTEQGDSAMYLCASSLTVGPIGGELFFGEGSRLTVL.

In its sample, this clonotype was seen a few times. J is TRBJ2-1 and V is TRBV24-1; possibly TRBD1 for D (6 bases). CDR1 and CDR2 (germline): KGHDR, SFDVKD. CDR3 length: 21 amino acids. CDR3 region: CGASDFQGRPGVGVVYNEQFF. The CDR3 DNA reads as TGTGGGGCCAGTGATTTTCAGGGGCGGCCGGGTGTTGGGGTGGTCTACAATGAGCAGTTCTTC.

This clonotype was observed at least ten times. The V gene is TRBV5-1, the J gene TRBJ2-5, with D possibly matching TRBD1 (5 bases). Trimming left V 5 bases short and J 1 base short, with 15 bases between. CDR3 length equals 15 residues. CDR1 and CDR2 from the germline V gene are SGHRS and YFSETQ. The CDR3 here is CASRSRQSLQETQYF. The DNA of the CDR3 is TGCGCCAGCAGGTCACGACAGAGCCTCCAAGAGACCCAGTACTTC.

The chain links TRBV12-3 or TRBV12-4 to TRBJ1-6; unclear D gene. Deletions cut 5 bases from V and 19 bases from J, with 21 bases between. The CDR3 is 13 residues long. CDR3 sequence (DNA): TGTGCCAGCAGTCCCGATGTCCGCAACACCCCTCACTTT. Amino acid sequence: CASSPDVRNTPHF.

This clonotype was seen a few times. The chain has TRBV18 and TRBJ2-3; TRBD1 aligns across 9 bases. After removal of 6 bases from V and 1 base from J, the junction contained 11 bases not matched to a gene. Germline CDR1 reads KGHSH; CDR2 reads LQKENI. The CDR3 contains 17 residues. The CDR3 sequence: CASSPGNRGRRTDTQYF. In DNA form, the CDR3 reads TGTGCCAGCTCCCCTGGCAACAGGGGGCGTCGCACAGATACGCAGTATTTT.

This clonotype came up many times. This chain connects TRBV5-1 to TRBJ1-5; no clear D. Germline V lookup: CDR1 SGHRS, CDR2 YFSETQ. The CDR3 is 15 amino acids. Trimming cost V 0 bases and J 4 bases, with 11 bases left between them. This CDR3 reads CASSLAGNNNQPQHF. CDR3 nucleotide sequence: TGCGCCAGCAGCTTGGCCGGGAACAATAATCAGCCCCAGCATTTT.

In its sample, this clonotype was seen a few times. This rearrangement joins TRBV4-3 to TRBJ2-2; 9 bases match TRBD2. Germline CDR1 LGHNA, CDR2 YSLEER. This CDR3 has 17 amino acids. V shed 3 bases and J 3 bases; nucleotides not matched to a gene: 8. CDR3 protein: CASSQEWLAGDTGELFF. The CDR3 bases are TGCGCCAGCAGCCAGGAATGGTTAGCGGGAGACACCGGGGAGCTGTTTTTT.

The chain links TRBV7-8 to TRBJ2-7; TRBD2 matches 7 bases. V shed 5 bases, J shed 3 bases, and the junction held 13 bases outside the gene matches. Germline V gene sequence: CDR1 SGHVS, CDR2 FQNEAQ. CDR3 length: 16 residues. The CDR3 nucleotides are TGTGCCAGCAGCACCCGGGGAGGGAAGGGAGGCTACGAGCAGTACTTC. Translating it yields CASSTRGGKGGYEQYF.

This clonotype occurred many times. J is TRBJ1-4 and V is TRBV20-1, with D possibly TRBD1 on 5 matching bases. Germline-derived CDR1 and CDR2 are DFQATT and SNEGSKA (reference sequence). The CDR3 has 13 residues. V was shortened by 6 bases and J by 3 bases, with 11 bases between the two germline ends. This CDR3 reads CSATTAPNEKLFF. CDR3 nucleotide sequence: TGCAGTGCCACGACAGCTCCTAATGAAAAACTGTTTTTT.

The chain has TRBV29-1 and TRBJ2-7; a weak D match, TRBD1 (6 bases). Germline assignment: CDR1 SQVTM and CDR2 ANQGSEA. Trimming shortened V by 7 bases and J by 1 base, and 14 bases separated the two germline ends. CDR3 length: 13 amino acids. The CDR3 DNA follows: TGCAGCGGGCGATCACAGGGTTCCTACGAGCAGTACTTC. The encoded protein is CSGRSQGSYEQYF.

This clonotype has at least ten counts. The V gene is TRBV4-2, the J gene TRBJ2-7; 11 positions agree with TRBD1. CDR1 LGHNA and CDR2 YNFKEQ come from the germline V gene. The CDR3 length is 15 residues. J lost 4 bases, V lost 5 bases, and 7 bases had no gene match. CDR3 in amino acids: CASSGRDRGMYEQYF. The DNA of the CDR3 is TGTGCCAGCAGCGGCCGGGACAGGGGGATGTACGAGCAGTACTTC.

In this sample, this clonotype turned up a few times. The V and J genes are TRBV12-5 and TRBJ2-3, with 9 positions matching TRBD1. This CDR3 comprises 16 residues. The germline V gene has CDR1 LGHNT and CDR2 FRNRAP. V was pared by 5 bases and J by 4 bases, with 10 bases of the junction left unmatched. The CDR3 region has the DNA TGTGCTAGTGGTAGTCCGGGACAGGGTCTCGCAGATACGCAGTATTTT. Translation: CASGSPGQGLADTQYF. Full variable domain (rest looked up from reference TRBV12-5 and TRBJ2-3): DARVTQTPRHKVTEMGQEVTMRCQPILGHNTVFWYRQTMMQGLELLAYFRNRAPLDDSGMPKDRFSAEMPDATLATLKIQPSEPRDSAVYFCASGSPGQGLADTQYFGPGTRLTVL.

The chain couples TRBV13 to TRBJ2-1, with D perhaps being TRBD1 or TRBD2 (6 bases each). Per germline, CDR1 PRHDT and CDR2 FYEKMQ (reference sequence). This CDR3 comprises 16 residues. The V and J ends lost 4 bases and 3 bases respectively, with 16 bases between them. CDR3 region: CASSSHLGGLYNEQFF. Here the CDR3 DNA reads TGTGCCAGCAGCTCCCACTTAGGGGGACTCTACAATGAGCAGTTCTTC.

The chain combines TRBV4-3 with TRBJ2-1, with 9 bases that match TRBD2. J gave up 2 bases and V 4 bases, and 6 bases lay outside the gene matches. The germline V gene has CDR1 LGHNA and CDR2 YSLEER. This CDR3 contains 16 residues. The CDR3 sequence: CASSPRTSDTYNEQFF. CDR3 nucleotide sequence: TGCGCCAGCAGCCCCCGGACTAGCGATACCTACAATGAGCAGTTCTTC.

This clonotype came up a few times. The V and J genes are TRBV6-2 or TRBV6-3 and TRBJ2-1; 12 bases are shared with TRBD2. The CDR3 is 19 amino acids. In germline, CDR1 is MNHEY, CDR2 SVGEGT. V was pared by 6 bases and J by 1 base, with 13 bases of the junction left unmatched. The DNA for the CDR3 is TGTGCCAGCAGCCCAGAAGGGGGGACTAGCGGGCTTTCCTACAATGAGCAGTTCTTC. It translates to CASSPEGGTSGLSYNEQFF.

The chain joins TRBV11-2 to TRBJ2-1; D is undetermined. The CDR3 totals 16 residues. Germline V gene data show CDR1 as SGHAT and CDR2 as FQNNGV. V was trimmed by 6 bases and J by 0 bases, leaving 15 bases between them. CDR3 in DNA: TGTGCCAGCAGTCTTCGCGAGAGGTTCTCCTACAATGAGCAGTTCTTC. It yields the protein CASSLRERFSYNEQFF. Drawing the rest from reference TRBV11-2 and TRBJ2-1, the complete variable domain is EAGVAQSPRYKIIEKRQSVAFWCNPISGHATLYWYQQILGQGPKLLIQFQNNGVVDDSQLPKDRFSAERLKGVDSTLKIQPAKLEDSAVYLCASSLRERFSYNEQFFGPGTRLTVL.

This clonotype was counted ten times or more. This sequence joins TRBV4-1 and TRBJ2-5; 9 bases are shared with TRBD2. CDR1 and CDR2 from the germline V gene are MGHRA and YSYEKL. This CDR3 has 21 amino acids. V was clipped by 4 bases and J by 0 bases; unmatched bases: 21. The CDR3: CASSPSLTSGSRFLYQETQYF. The CDR3 coding sequence is TGCGCCAGCAGCCCCTCCCTGACTAGCGGAAGTCGATTCTTATACCAAGAGACCCAGTACTTC.

This clonotype was detected ten times or more. The gene calls are TRBV5-6 and TRBJ2-3; TRBD1 matches at 9 bases. CDR3 length: 15 amino acids. Germline loops: CDR1 SGHDT, CDR2 YYEEEE. V lost 4 bases and J lost 2; bases outside the gene matches: 5. CDR3 coding DNA: TGTGCCAGCAGCCACGACAGGGGGAACACAGATACGCAGTATTTT. It specifies CASSHDRGNTDTQYF.

The rearrangement joins TRBV7-9 to TRBJ2-5; D possibly matches TRBD1 or TRBD2 (6 bases each). CDR3 length: 15 residues. In germline, CDR1 is SEHNR, CDR2 FQNEAQ (reference sequence). V was cut by 2 bases and J by 5 bases, with 15 bases left in between. The DNA of the CDR3 is TGTGCCAGCAGCTTAAGGGGGGAATCGGGGGAGACCCAGTACTTC. It codes for CASSLRGESGETQYF.